Described below is a single T cell receptor (beta chain) sequence and its context. Its antigen remains unknown. There are 13 residues in the CDR3. Germline V CDR1 and CDR2: SGHTA, FQGNSA. Each TRB cDNA library was prepared by 5' RACE (with UMI labels). TCRdb reworked the 5' RACE reads into one entry per CDR3 protein, no DNA. Its listing shows under 70,000 distinct CDR3 sequences. This record comes from a study of CXCR3-negative and CXCR3-positive naive CD8 T cells. Study summary: Libraries each contributed about 1.5 +/- 0.3 million TRB reads, for around 140 million in total.

The study's findings and limits: Relative to CXCR3-negative naive cells, CXCR3-positive naive cells had more hydrophobic TRB CDR3s. The study found that naive CXCR3-negative and CXCR3-positive cells shared TRBV-TRBJ usage, while memory cells differed. The authors found comparable surface CD5 between naive subsets and inferred TCR strength from TRB CDR3 properties. Naive subsets were similarly diverse, while memory CD8+ repertoires were much less diverse.

This chain joins TRBV7-2 and TRBJ2-7; as DNA is missing, the TRBD1 call by TCRdb cannot be tested. The sequenced material came from naive CXCR3+ CD8+ T cells from blood. As for subset: CD45RO-CCR7+CD27+CD95- naive CD8+ T cells expressing CXCR3 (TNR3+). This TCR came from a human donor in good health. Some clones in this sample may be carry-over from other donors' samples. The CDR3 protein is CATGDRTSYEQYF.